These 22 T cell receptor beta chains came from one sample sequenced in a study of OX40 agonist ivuxolimab in advanced cancers. TCRdb's table, derived via immunoSEQ multiplex PCR, lists solely in-frame clones and lacks some. The sample holds fewer than 70,000 clones, around 88% seen once. Specimen: CD4+ or CD8+ T cells sorted from blood, collected in a trial of the OX40 agonist ivuxolimab. These receptors originate from an adult with an advanced solid tumor such as melanoma, head and neck, liver or kidney cancer.

The rearrangement uses TRBV11-2 and TRBJ2-7; 7 nucleotides align to TRBD1. Germline V gene sequence: CDR1 SGHAT, CDR2 FQNNGV. This CDR3 has 12 amino acids. The V segment lost 10 bases and the J segment 4 bases; nucleotides outside the gene matches: 7. CDR3 DNA sequence: TGTGCCATACGGGGCAGGGGGTACGAGCAGTACTTC. Protein product: CAIRGRGYEQYF.

The rearrangement joins TRBV7-3 to TRBJ2-7; the D is unclear. Germline loops: CDR1 SGHTA, CDR2 FQGTGA. The CDR3 consists of 13 residues. Trimming shortened V by 2 bases and J by 4 bases, and 9 bases separated the two germline ends. The CDR3 protein is CASSLGPRYEQYF. CDR3 nucleotides: TGTGCCAGCAGCTTAGGACCCAGGTACGAGCAGTACTTC.

V is TRBV2 and J is TRBJ2-1; the D call may be TRBD1 or TRBD2 (5 bases each). The V end was cut by 7 bases, the J end by 6 bases, with 13 bases between. Germline V lookup: CDR1 SNHLY, CDR2 FYNNEI. CDR3 size: 13 residues. The CDR3 sequence is CASMLGGGNEQFF. The CDR3 nucleotides read TGTGCCAGCATGTTGGGTGGGGGCAATGAGCAGTTCTTC.

The chain couples TRBV15 to TRBJ1-2; 7 positions match TRBD1. The V gene end was trimmed by 0 bases and the J gene end by 4 bases; junction bases not matched to a gene: 2. This CDR3 comprises 14 residues. Germline CDR1 LNHNV, CDR2 YYDKDF (reference sequence). In nucleotides, the CDR3 is TGTGCCACCAGCAGAGATCGGACAGGCTATGGCTACACCTTC. Residues: CATSRDRTGYGYTF.

This sequence joins TRBV27 and TRBJ2-5, with 8 bases identical to TRBD2. V gave up 5 bases and J gave up 5 bases; unmatched junction bases: 4. Per germline, CDR1 MNHEY and CDR2 SMNVEV (reference sequence). The CDR3 spans 13 residues. CDR3 sequence reads: CASSRTSWETQYF. The CDR3 DNA is TGTGCCAGCAGTCGGACTAGCTGGGAGACCCAGTACTTC.

DNA for the CDR3: TGCGCCAGCAGCCAAGATCATCAGGTAGCGGGAATCTACAATGAGCAGTTCTTC. Its protein product is CASSQDHQVAGIYNEQFF. The rearrangement links TRBV4-1 to TRBJ2-1; 8 bases map to TRBD2. The CDR3 consists of 18 residues. V gave up 0 bases and J gave up 3 bases; unmatched junction bases: 10. CDR1 is MGHRA and CDR2 is YSYEKL in the germline V gene.

This sequence joins TRBV19 and TRBJ2-7, with TRBD2 as a possible D gene (6 bases). The CDR3 consists of 13 residues. CDR1 and CDR2 (germline): LNHDA, SQIVND (reference sequence). V lost 6 bases to trimming and J lost 0 bases, with 9 bases between them. The CDR3 loop is CASSLDYSYEQYF. The CDR3 coding sequence is TGTGCCAGTAGCCTGGACTACTCCTACGAGCAGTACTTC.

The rearrangement uses TRBV5-4 and TRBJ2-1; weak D call: TRBD2 (6 bases). In germline, CDR1 is SGHNT, CDR2 YYREEE (reference sequence). The CDR3 extends over 14 amino acids. The V end lost 0 bases, the J end lost 7 bases, and 11 bases lay between the germline ends. Here the CDR3 DNA reads TGTGCCAGCAGCTTGGCGCGGGGATTGAATGAGCAGTTCTTC. It yields the protein CASSLARGLNEQFF.

This clone was counted only a few times. The chain joins TRBV28 to TRBJ2-1; 13 nucleotides match TRBD2. The CDR3 length is 15 residues. CDR1 is MDHEN and CDR2 is SYDVKM in the germline V gene. V lost 7 bases to trimming and J lost 8 bases; unmatched junction nucleotides: 8. The CDR3 DNA reads as TGTGCCAGCACCTTGGGACTAGCGGGAATCGATGAGCAGTTCTTC. This sequence encodes CASTLGLAGIDEQFF.

This clone is deemed medium-sized. This chain joins TRBV19 and TRBJ1-4; D is perhaps TRBD1 (5 bases). V shed 9 bases and J shed 0 bases, with 11 bases lying between them. Germline lookup yields CDR1 LNHDA and CDR2 SQIVND (reference sequence). The CDR3 runs 14 residues. As DNA, the CDR3 is TGTGCCAGCCGACAGCTATCAACTAATGAAAAACTGTTTTTT. This codes for CASRQLSTNEKLFF.

The rearrangement joins TRBV25-1 to TRBJ2-3; D perhaps matches TRBD2 (8 bases). The V gene lost 4 bases and the J gene lost 3 bases, with 23 bases spanning the gap. The CDR3 runs 18 residues. Germline assignment: CDR1 MGHDK and CDR2 SYGVNS. The CDR3 DNA follows: TGTGCCAGCAGTGGGACCGGGAGGGGCAGGGGGTTGACAGATACGCAGTATTTT. Translated: CASSGTGRGRGLTDTQYF.

This rearrangement joins TRBV11-2 to TRBJ2-7; 7 bases align to TRBD1. Trimming removed 5 bases from V and 5 bases from J; junction bases left unmatched: 12. CDR3 length: 15 amino acids. Germline CDR1 SGHAT, CDR2 FQNNGV. CDR3 region: CASSPGQISRDEQYF. Here the CDR3 DNA reads TGTGCCAGCAGCCCGGGACAGATCTCCCGGGACGAGCAGTACTTC.

CDR3 DNA sequence: TGCGCCAGCAGCTTGGACCTCAGGGGCGAGAAGACCCAGTACTTC. This encodes CASSLDLRGEKTQYF. The rearrangement uses TRBV5-1 and TRBJ2-5; the D gene is possibly TRBD1 (6 bases). In germline, CDR1 is SGHRS, CDR2 YFSETQ. This CDR3 spans 15 amino acids. The V end was cut by 0 bases, the J end by 6 bases, with 15 bases between.

The V call is TRBV5-1, the J call TRBJ2-2, with no clear D. CDR1 and CDR2 (germline): SGHRS, YFSETQ. V was trimmed by 0 bases and J by 7 bases, leaving 10 bases between them. The CDR3 spans 14 residues. The chain's CDR3 is CASSLVESGGELFF. Written as DNA, the CDR3 is TGCGCCAGCAGCTTGGTAGAGTCCGGCGGGGAGCTGTTTTTT.

The J gene is TRBJ1-4, the V gene TRBV6-5; 7 nucleotides line up with TRBD1. Germline-derived CDR1 and CDR2 are MNHEY and SVGAGI. This CDR3 has 13 residues. The trim removed 6 bases at V and 7 bases at J, leaving 5 bases unmatched. CDR3 in amino acids: CASSQGGVEKLFF. For the CDR3, the DNA is TGTGCCAGCAGCCAGGGGGGAGTTGAAAAACTGTTTTTT.

The chain carries TRBV27 and TRBJ2-4; 7 bases fit TRBD2. With 5 bases clipped from V and 7 bases from J, the junction kept 14 bases outside the gene matches. The CDR3 extends over 16 amino acids. Germline V lookup: CDR1 MNHEY, CDR2 SMNVEV (reference sequence). The CDR3 nucleotides read TGTGCCAGCAGTCCTATCCCCCGGGGAGGGGACAACATTCAGTACTTC. As protein: CASSPIPRGGDNIQYF.

This clone was detected a few times. The chain is built from TRBV7-9 and TRBJ1-2, with D unclear. CDR1 is SEHNR, CDR2 FQNEAQ, per germline (reference sequence). This CDR3 is built from 11 residues. Trimming removed 5 bases at V and 5 bases at J, with 6 bases between. The DNA for the CDR3 is TGTGCCAGCAGCCCGGGGTATGGCTACACCTTC. This translates into CASSPGYGYTF.

The V and J genes are TRBV18 and TRBJ2-3; D not certain. V was cut by 3 bases and J by 3 bases, with 7 bases left in between. This CDR3 spans 13 amino acids. The V gene's germline CDR1 is KGHSH and CDR2 LQKENI. The CDR3 here is CASSPDLTDTQYF. CDR3 DNA: TGTGCCAGCTCACCGGATCTGACAGATACGCAGTATTTT. The variable domain in full, completed from reference TRBV18 and TRBJ2-3, reads NAGVMQNPRHLVRRRGQEARLRCSPMKGHSHVYWYRQLPEEGLKFMVYLQKENIIDESGMPKERFSAEFPKEGPSILRIQQVVRGDSAAYFCASSPDLTDTQYFGPGTRLTVL.

V gene TRBV7-6 combines with J gene TRBJ2-3, with 8 nucleotides matching TRBD1. Trimming cost V 5 bases and J 0 bases; bases outside gene matches: 7. The CDR3 length is 16 residues. CDR1 is SGHVS and CDR2 is FNYEAQ in the germline V gene. The CDR3 reads CASSQQGVSSTDTQYF. The CDR3 DNA sequence: TGTGCCAGCAGCCAACAGGGGGTCTCTAGCACAGATACGCAGTATTTT.

The chain is built from TRBV21-1 and TRBJ2-1. TRBV21-1 is a pseudogene segment. This CDR3 has 14 residues. CDR3 sequence reads: CASSRSATLNEQFF. CDR3 coding DNA: TGTGCCAGCAGCCGATCGGCCACCCTCAATGAGCAGTTCTTC.

This rearrangement joins TRBV5-5 to TRBJ2-4; TRBD2 might be the D (5 bases). Germline CDR1 reads SGHKS; CDR2 reads YYEKEE (reference sequence). V shed 3 bases and J shed 4 bases, with 14 bases lying between them. The CDR3 has 15 amino acids. This CDR3 reads CASSSPTIGKNIQYF. In DNA, the CDR3 is TGTGCCAGCAGCTCCCCGACTATAGGAAAAAACATTCAGTACTTC.

The V call is TRBV7-9, the J call TRBJ2-3, with no clear D. Trimming removed 1 base at V and 1 base at J, with 6 bases between. Germline V gene data show CDR1 as SEHNR and CDR2 as FQNEAQ (reference sequence). This CDR3 contains 14 residues. CDR3 sequence reads: CASSLDGRTDTQYF. The CDR3 bases are TGTGCCAGCAGCTTAGATGGCCGCACAGATACGCAGTATTTT.